This paragraph reports one T cell receptor (beta chain). Its antigen is not yet known. Nothing much larger sits one base from this clone, and base qualities are not available. Reading the label with the study, this specimen's time point is: newly diagnosed, previously untreated cHL patient sample. Magnetic negative selection with a Miltenyi CD8+ T cell isolation kit was used to purify CD8+ T cells from thawed PBMCs. As a comparison group for the relapsed/refractory trial patients, PBMCs from patients with newly diagnosed, previously untreated classical Hodgkin lymphoma were sequenced. Peripheral blood was collected in 8 mL Vacutainer Cell Preparation Tubes, from which PBMCs were isolated by centrifugation and then cryopreserved. Purified CD4+ and CD8+ fractions were prepared only for cases with an additional available PBMC sample. Magnetically labelled cells were removed on LS columns in a quadroMACS separator, and the flow-through was collected as the purified fraction.

This entry comes from a study of PD-1 blockade in classical Hodgkin lymphoma (dated by TCRdb to 2020 to 2021). Looking at the study overall: A peripheral blood immune signature of response to PD-1 blockade in classical Hodgkin lymphoma was defined using TCR beta sequencing and CyTOF. Paper-wide results and their limitations: Baseline TCR diversity was reported to be lower in newly diagnosed patients than in healthy donors, and even lower in relapsed/refractory patients. The study was limited to a single clinical trial cohort, and causes of repertoire differences, possibly disease activity or prior therapy, remained undefined.

The germline ends are 14 bases apart after V is trimmed by 3 bases and J by 8 bases. CDR1 SGHNT and CDR2 YYREEE were looked up in the germline V gene (reference sequence). There are 13 amino acids in the CDR3, from cysteine to phenylalanine inclusive. Solely the CDR3 DNA is kept, with 39 bases framed from the first base. Genomic DNA was isolated using the Qiagen DNeasy kit from unsorted PBMCs as well as from negatively selected CD4+ and CD8+ fractions. Using primers that anneal to V and J segments, immunoSEQ multiplex PCR amplified the TCR beta CDR3 regions. A synthetic immune receptor repertoire was used to minimize amplification bias, and remaining bias was computationally removed after sequencing. The original pipeline was this. Repertoire diversity was quantified as the Shannon entropy index using custom Python scripts. Unsorted, CD4+ and CD8+ repertoires were analyzed separately, except for combined analyses in which CD4+ and CD8+ sequences were merged in silico. Sourced from immuneACCESS, this table was stored by TCRdb with only in-frame sequences that have V and J called. A share of the clones is absent; for the studies checked, an unresolved V gene accounts for under half, and the remainder has no known explanation. V and J calls and clone size are copied from that table; D and trimming were computed from the DNA. This sample comprises over 14,000 clones, roughly nine tenths of them detected only once. The ten biggest clones cover 5.9% of the sample.

The rearrangement combines TRBV5-4 with TRBJ1-1; the D gene is perhaps TRBD1, on 5 matching bases. The sample was CD8+ T cells from blood. The receptor was derived from a human donor with classical Hodgkin lymphoma. The CDR3 reads as follows: CASSSAGPGEAFF. At the DNA level, the sequence is TGTGCCAGCAGCTCCGCGGGGCCGGGCGAAGCTTTCTTT.